This entry lists 18 T cell receptor beta chains sequenced from one sample in a study of shared clonotypes between healthy human individuals. Terminally differentiated effector memory CD45RA+ cells were left out of the naive CD8 fraction, which was CD45RO-negative and positively selected for CCR7. TCRdb's table, derived via immunoSEQ multiplex PCR, lists solely in-frame clones and lacks some. The profile shows fewer than 700,000 clones, about 95% of them singletons. Sequenced material: naive CD8+ T cells sorted from blood. The receptors originated from a woman in her 30s in good health.

The chain joins TRBV7-9 to TRBJ1-5; D is possibly TRBD1 (6 bases). Germline V gene lookup returns CDR1 SEHNR and CDR2 FQNEAQ (reference sequence). Trimming left V 4 bases short and J 2 bases short, with 15 bases between. CDR3 length: 16 amino acids. CDR3 region: CASSSYRAGGNQPQHF. DNA for the CDR3: TGTGCCAGCAGCTCCTACAGGGCGGGTGGCAATCAGCCCCAGCATTTT.

This sequence joins TRBV27 and TRBJ2-7; 11 bases are a match to TRBD2. This CDR3 spans 19 amino acids. Germline CDR1 MNHEY, CDR2 SMNVEV (reference sequence). The V and J ends lost 8 bases and 4 bases, in that order; junction bases with no gene match: 22. CDR3 sequence: CASRHGGRVAGGPSYEQYF. Here the CDR3 DNA reads TGTGCCAGCCGTCACGGGGGGCGCGTAGCGGGAGGGCCGTCGTACGAGCAGTACTTC.

A single count supports this clone. In DNA, the CDR3 is TGTGCCAGCAGCTTAGATCTATTAGGAGCTGGGGCCAACGTCCTGACTTTC. Translated, it gives CASSLDLLGAGANVLTF. The chain links TRBV11-2 to TRBJ2-6; D uncertain. This CDR3 contains 17 residues. V lost 0 bases and J lost 2, with 11 bases in between. The germline V gene encodes CDR1 SGHAT and CDR2 FQNNGV.

In its sample, this clone was seen once. This rearrangement joins TRBV6-5 to TRBJ2-5; unclear D gene. The V end lost 5 bases, the J end lost 11 bases, and 12 bases lay between the germline ends. The CDR3 is 11 amino acids. Germline assignment: CDR1 MNHEY and CDR2 SVGAGI. CDR3: CASSDGFGQYF. CDR3 in DNA: TGTGCCAGCAGTGACGGTTTCGGGCAGTACTTC.

This chain joins TRBV7-3 and TRBJ2-2, with D perhaps assigned TRBD1 or TRBD2 (5 bases each). Trimming left V 0 bases short and J 6 bases short, with 14 bases between. The germline V gene has CDR1 SGHTA and CDR2 FQGTGA. This CDR3 has 16 residues. The CDR3 sequence is CASSLTLRGWAGELFF. For the CDR3, the DNA is TGTGCCAGCAGCTTAACGTTGAGGGGATGGGCCGGGGAGCTGTTTTTT.

The V and J genes are TRBV4-1 and TRBJ2-7, with D unresolved. V lost 4 bases and J 5 bases, leaving 18 bases between the germline ends. The CDR3 has 15 residues. In germline, CDR1 is MGHRA, CDR2 YSYEKL. The CDR3 DNA reads as TGCGCCAGCAGCCCTAGGGCAGGATCGGTACACGAGCAGTACTTC. This sequence encodes CASSPRAGSVHEQYF.

The chain joins TRBV14 to TRBJ1-3; 10 nucleotides match TRBD1. This CDR3 region has 15 residues. Germline assignment: CDR1 SGHDN and CDR2 FVKESK. V was pared by 4 bases and J by 2 bases, with 2 bases of the junction left unmatched. CDR3 nucleotide sequence: TGTGCCAGCAGCCGCGGGACAGGGGCTGGAAACACCATATATTTT. Amino acids: CASSRGTGAGNTIYF.

The chain carries TRBV27 and TRBJ1-4; 9 positions agree with TRBD1. Germline assignment: CDR1 MNHEY and CDR2 SMNVEV (reference sequence). Unmatched junction bases numbered 3, after V lost 5 bases and J lost 8 bases. The CDR3 loop spans 13 amino acids. CDR3 bases: TGTGCCAGCAGTCCCGGGACAGGGGAAAAACTGTTTTTT. The encoded protein is CASSPGTGEKLFF. The full variable domain, completed using reference TRBV27 and TRBJ1-4, is EAQVTQNPRYLITVTGKKLTVTCSQNMNHEYMSWYRQDPGLGLRQIYYSMNVEVTDKGDVPEGYKVSRKEKRNFPLILESPSPNQTSLYFCASSPGTGEKLFFGSGTQLSVL.

The V and J genes are TRBV14 and TRBJ2-5; D possibly corresponds to TRBD1 (5 bases). Trimming shortened V by 6 bases and J by 5 bases, and 13 bases separated the two germline ends. The CDR3 has 13 residues. Germline V gene data show CDR1 as SGHDN and CDR2 as FVKESK. The CDR3 DNA sequence: TGTGCCAGCAGTATCAGGGTGCGGGAGACCCAGTACTTC. Protein sequence: CASSIRVRETQYF.

This chain connects TRBV27 to TRBJ2-2; D is ambiguous. CDR3 size: 12 residues. Deletions cut 2 bases from V and 6 bases from J, with 4 bases between. In germline, CDR1 is MNHEY, CDR2 SMNVEV (reference sequence). CDR3 sequence: CASSLISGELFF. DNA of the CDR3: TGTGCCAGCAGTTTAATCTCCGGGGAGCTGTTTTTT.

The genes are TRBV30 and TRBJ1-2; 9 nucleotides align to TRBD1. The CDR3 contains 15 residues. Germline V gives CDR1 GTSNPN, CDR2 SVGIG (reference sequence). After removal of 3 bases from V and 2 bases from J, the junction contained 7 bases not matched to a gene. The CDR3 loop is CAWRDRTGANYGYTF. CDR3 DNA sequence: TGTGCCTGGAGGGATCGGACAGGGGCAAACTATGGCTACACCTTC.

The V gene is TRBV10-1, the J gene TRBJ2-2; D is perhaps TRBD1 (5 bases). The germline gives CDR1 WNHNN, CDR2 SYGVQD (reference sequence). This CDR3 contains 13 residues. V dropped 0 bases and J dropped 6 bases, with 5 bases sitting between them. CDR3 amino acids: CASSESGAGELFF. CDR3 nucleotide sequence: TGCGCCAGCAGTGAGTCAGGGGCCGGGGAGCTGTTTTTT.

The chain carries TRBV5-1 and TRBJ2-1; the D is unclear. The germline CDR1 and CDR2 sequences are SGHRS and YFSETQ. V was cut by 4 bases and J by 3 bases, with 11 bases left in between. The CDR3 extends over 14 amino acids. CDR3: CASSLSDHYNEQFF. In DNA form, the CDR3 reads TGCGCCAGCAGCCTATCGGACCACTACAATGAGCAGTTCTTC. Variable domain in full (rest from reference TRBV5-1 and TRBJ2-1): KAGVTQTPRYLIKTRGQQVTLSCSPISGHRSVSWYQQTPGQGLQFLFEYFSETQRNKGNFPGRFSGRQFSNSRSEMNVSTLELGDSALYLCASSLSDHYNEQFFGPGTRLTVL.

The chain combines TRBV28 with TRBJ2-2; tentative D call: TRBD1 (6 bases). CDR1 MDHEN and CDR2 SYDVKM come from the germline V gene. V lost 6 bases, J lost 4 bases, and 15 bases lay in between. This CDR3 contains 15 residues. As DNA, the CDR3 is TGTGCCAGCAGAGCCAAATTACAGGGCACCGGGGAGCTGTTTTTT. This translates into CASRAKLQGTGELFF.

This clone was picked up a small number of times. Here the CDR3 DNA reads TGCAGCGGGACAGGGGTGAACACTGAAGCTTTCTTT. It codes for CSGTGVNTEAFF. The chain carries TRBV29-1 and TRBJ1-1; 9 bases match TRBD1. Germline V gives CDR1 SQVTM, CDR2 ANQGSEA. The CDR3 runs to 12 residues. J lost 0 bases, V lost 7 bases, and 0 bases had no gene match.

The chain recombines TRBV19 with TRBJ1-1, with 8 bases identical to TRBD1. The CDR3 covers 15 residues. The V gene end was trimmed by 5 bases and the J gene end by 2 bases; junction bases not matched to a gene: 7. The germline gives CDR1 LNHDA, CDR2 SQIVND (reference sequence). The CDR3 protein is CASSHTGGHNTEAFF. DNA for the CDR3: TGTGCCAGTAGTCATACAGGGGGGCATAACACTGAAGCTTTCTTT.

The chain employs TRBV28 and TRBJ2-7; a weak D match, TRBD2 (5 bases). V was trimmed by 4 bases and J by 3 bases, leaving 13 bases between them. This CDR3 contains 14 residues. Per the germline V gene, CDR1 is MDHEN and CDR2 is SYDVKM. The CDR3 is CASSSLRGFYEQYF. The CDR3 region has the DNA TGTGCCAGCAGTTCCCTTAGAGGGTTCTACGAGCAGTACTTC.

V is TRBV5-6 and J is TRBJ2-5; D remains unclear. CDR1 and CDR2 from the germline V gene are SGHDT and YYEEEE. CDR3 length: 13 amino acids. Trimming removed 0 bases at V and 2 bases at J, with 5 bases between. The CDR3 reads CASSLGGQETQYF. The CDR3 region has the DNA TGTGCCAGCAGCTTGGGGGGACAAGAGACCCAGTACTTC.